The 10 T cell receptor beta chains reported below all come from one sample, sequenced in a study of T cell responses to AZD1222 COVID-19 vaccine. Profiled with immunoSEQ multiplex PCR; TCRdb holds only in-frame clones, not every one. Of roughly 120,000 clones listed, approximately 84% are singletons. Sequences were derived from peripheral blood, sampled on day 0 of AZD1222 vaccination. The origin of the receptors is an adult in good health.

This clone was found once. This CDR3 is also generated by other DNA sequences in the sample. This chain uses TRBV27 with TRBJ1-5; D remains ambiguous. Germline V lookup: CDR1 MNHEY, CDR2 SMNVEV (reference sequence). The CDR3 has 15 amino acids. V dropped 0 bases and J dropped 0 bases, with 6 bases sitting between them. This CDR3 is CASSLSGPSNQPQHF. The CDR3 DNA follows: TGTGCCAGCAGTTTATCCGGACCTAGCAATCAGCCCCAGCATTTT.

This clone is deemed medium-sized (0.01 to 0.1%). This chain connects TRBV6-2 or TRBV6-3 to TRBJ2-3; tentatively, D is TRBD2 (6 bases). The CDR3 is made up of 14 amino acids. Germline V CDR1 and CDR2: MNHEY, SVGEGT. Trimming shortened V by 0 bases and J by 2 bases, and 6 bases separated the two germline ends. The CDR3 DNA reads as TGTGCCAGCAGTTACTCACTAGCCACAGATACGCAGTATTTT. Its translation is CASSYSLATDTQYF.

V gene TRBV14 combines with J gene TRBJ2-5, with TRBD2 matching over 14 bases. Germline CDR1 and CDR2: SGHDN and FVKESK. The CDR3 extends over 21 amino acids. V gave up 5 bases and J gave up 1 base; unmatched junction bases: 18. The CDR3 coding sequence is TGTGCCAGCAGCTTTGGACCGGGGACTAGCGGGAGTATATGGTCCCAAGAGACCCAGTACTTC. Protein product: CASSFGPGTSGSIWSQETQYF. Full variable domain (rest looked up from reference TRBV14 and TRBJ2-5): EAGVTQFPSHSVIEKGQTVTLRCDPISGHDNLYWYRRVMGKEIKFLLHFVKESKQDESGMPNNRFLAERTGGTYSTLKVQPAELEDSGVYFCASSFGPGTSGSIWSQETQYFGPGTRLLVL.

The V and J genes are TRBV6-2 or TRBV6-3 and TRBJ2-1, with 13 bases identical to TRBD2. The CDR3 runs 19 residues. Trimming removed 5 bases from V and 0 bases from J; junction bases left unmatched: 10. CDR1 and CDR2 (germline): MNHEY, SVGEGT. The CDR3 DNA follows: TGTGCCAGCAGTCGCCTGGGGACTAGCGGGGCGAGCTCCTACAATGAGCAGTTCTTC. Translation: CASSRLGTSGASSYNEQFF.

The chain links TRBV7-9 to TRBJ1-1; 9 positions agree with TRBD1. Germline-derived CDR1 and CDR2 are SEHNR and FQNEAQ (reference sequence). This CDR3 has 14 amino acids. The V and J ends lost 5 bases and 1 base, in that order; junction bases with no gene match: 2. CDR3 amino acids: CASSGQGRNTEAFF. DNA of the CDR3: TGTGCCAGCAGCGGACAGGGGAGGAACACTGAAGCTTTCTTT. The full variable domain, rest sourced from reference TRBV7-9 and TRBJ1-1, is DTGVSQNPRHKITKRGQNVTFRCDPISEHNRLYWYRQTLGQGPEFLTYFQNEAQLEKSRLLSDRFSAERPKGSFSTLEIQRTEQGDSAMYLCASSGQGRNTEAFFGQGTRLTVV.

This clone came up once. This chain joins TRBV9 and TRBJ1-1; no clear D gene. This CDR3 region has 14 residues. V was shortened by 3 bases and J by 0 bases, with 9 bases between the two germline ends. Germline CDR1 is SGDLS and CDR2 is YYNGEE. CDR3 nucleotide sequence: TGTGCCAGCAGCGCCACCCCATTGAACACTGAAGCTTTCTTT. Its protein product is CASSATPLNTEAFF.

J is TRBJ2-2 and V is TRBV3-1 (or the pseudogene TRBV3-2); possibly TRBD2 for D (5 bases). The CDR3 totals 17 residues. Trimming removed 1 base at V and 4 bases at J, with 16 bases between. Germline CDR1 is LGHDT and CDR2 is YNNKEL (reference sequence). The CDR3 nucleotides are TGTGCCAGCAGCCAAGTTAGGTCCCTTGGGAGCACCGGGGAGCTGTTTTTT. Its translation is CASSQVRSLGSTGELFF.

V and J are TRBV9 and TRBJ2-3; 7 nucleotides match TRBD2. The CDR3 extends over 15 amino acids. V lost 2 bases and J lost 2; bases outside the gene matches: 5. Looked up from germline, CDR1 is SGDLS and CDR2 is YYNGEE. The CDR3: CASSVEAGPTDTQYF. CDR3 in DNA: TGTGCCAGCAGCGTGGAAGCGGGGCCCACAGATACGCAGTATTTT.

The gene calls are TRBV7-6 and TRBJ1-6, with 9 bases aligning to TRBD1. CDR1 is SGHVS and CDR2 is FNYEAQ in the germline V gene. The CDR3 runs 18 residues. The V and J ends lost 5 bases and 2 bases, in that order; junction bases with no gene match: 10. The DNA for the CDR3 is TGTGCCAGCAGCCCCTTATACAGGGGGCGCGCCTATAATTCACCCCTCCACTTT. This gives the protein CASSPLYRGRAYNSPLHF.

The chain couples TRBV5-1 to TRBJ1-4; D may be TRBD1 (5 bases). Germline V gene sequence: CDR1 SGHRS, CDR2 YFSETQ. With 4 bases removed from V and 7 bases from J, the gap between germline ends came to 17 bases. The CDR3 runs 15 residues. The CDR3 DNA reads as TGCGCCAGCAGCCCCACCCCGGGGCTGTCTGAAAAACTGTTTTTT. This sequence encodes CASSPTPGLSEKLFF.